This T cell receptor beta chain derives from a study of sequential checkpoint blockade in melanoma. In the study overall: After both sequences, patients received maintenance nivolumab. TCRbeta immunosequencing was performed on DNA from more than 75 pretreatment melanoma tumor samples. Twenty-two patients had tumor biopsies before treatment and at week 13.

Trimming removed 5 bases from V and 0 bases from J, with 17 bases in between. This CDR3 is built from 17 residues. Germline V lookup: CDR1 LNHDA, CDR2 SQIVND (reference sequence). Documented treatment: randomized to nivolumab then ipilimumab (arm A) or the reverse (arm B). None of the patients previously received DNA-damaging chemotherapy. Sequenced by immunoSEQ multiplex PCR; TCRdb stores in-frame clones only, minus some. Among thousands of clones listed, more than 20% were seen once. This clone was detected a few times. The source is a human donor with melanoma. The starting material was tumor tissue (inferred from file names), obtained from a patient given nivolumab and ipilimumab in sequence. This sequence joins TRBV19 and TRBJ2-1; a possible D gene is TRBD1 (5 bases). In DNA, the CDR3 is TGTGCCAGTAGTGCACCTCGACAGTCGAGCTCCTACAATGAGCAGTTCTTC. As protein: CASSAPRQSSSYNEQFF.